The clone carrying this T cell receptor (beta chain) is labeled medium-sized. Via MiXCR, TCRdb re-called the PCR reads, giving one row per CDR3 protein. This sample carries some 28,000 distinct CDR3 sequences, approximately 51% of them seen once, and the ten largest clones take around 6%. Time point here: late sampling 161 to 241 days after vaccination in three convalescent patients. This sample was taken from a study of vaccination and CD4 T cells after COVID-19. Overall study context: Sampling after COVID took place at a median of around 91 days (range 35 to 161) following diagnosis.

The CDR3 covers 14 residues. Trimming pared 10 bases from V and 4 bases from J, leaving 20 bases between. CDR1 is SNHLY and CDR2 is FYNNEI in the germline V gene. The chain links TRBV2 to TRBJ2-7; a weak D match, TRBD1 (5 bases). The clonotype originates from a human donor who had recovered from COVID-19. Material: CD4+ T cells from blood, obtained about 7 months after SARS-CoV-2 vaccination. CDR3 amino acids: CATPPRGRDYEQYF. The CDR3 DNA sequence: TGTGCCACCCCCCCCCGCGGCAGGGATTACGAGCAGTACTTC.